The text below deals with one T cell receptor beta chain. The data were taken from a study of blood T cell repertoires in COVID-19. Across the whole study: Researchers got acute and convalescent COVID-19 samples from the United States, Italy and Spain.

The table came from immunoSEQ multiplex PCR; TCRdb's copy has only in-frame clones and leaves some out. Of 150,000 to 200,000 clones in the sample, 70% to 90% were seen once. Unmatched junction bases numbered 7, after V lost 6 bases and J lost 1 base. The CDR3 sequence is 15 residues long. Germline loops: CDR1 ENHRY, CDR2 SYGVKD. Input material: peripheral blood. This chain links TRBV10-3 with TRBJ1-1; 8 bases fit TRBD1. This sequence originates from a man aged 50-60 years with active or convalescent COVID-19. CDR3 sequence (DNA): TGTGCCATCAGGCCTTCCGGGACAGGGAACACTGAAGCTTTCTTT. This codes for CAIRPSGTGNTEAFF.